This T cell receptor beta chain was identified in a study of shared clonotypes between healthy human individuals. Genomic DNA of each subset was evenly split across several immunoSEQ plates. TCRdb's table, derived via immunoSEQ multiplex PCR, lists solely in-frame clones and lacks some. The table shows fewer than 700,000 clones, with roughly 96% occurring only once. Study results and caveats: Exclusively blood specimens were collected; tissue repertoires likely differ.

Naive CD8 cells lacked CD45RO and underwent positive selection for CCR7, leaving out terminally differentiated effector memory CD45RA+ cells. With respect to this clone: Its matching antigen is unknown.

This sequence was found in a woman in her twenties or thirties in good health. Sequenced material: naive CD8+ T cells sorted from blood.

The CDR3, as DNA: TGTGCCACCAGCAGGGTACTAGATTCGGCTAGTGACGAGCAGTACTTC. This codes for CATSRVLDSASDEQYF. The V and J genes are TRBV15 and TRBJ2-7, with D possibly TRBD2 on 5 matching bases. The CDR3 length is 16 residues. CDR1 LNHNV and CDR2 YYDKDF come from the germline V gene (reference sequence). The ends were cut back, 3 bases at V and 5 bases at J, with 20 bases in the middle.